This TCR beta chain was sequenced for a study of T-cell memory formation after mild COVID-19. TCRdb passed the 5' RACE reads through MiXCR, listing each CDR3 protein once. The sample gives approximately 240,000 distinct CDR3 sequences, over 15% of which show up once; approximately 3.5% is in the top ten. This clonotype was seen more than once but under ten times. V was clipped by 6 bases and J by 5 bases; unmatched bases: 13. The CDR3 totals 16 residues. Germline assignment: CDR1 SNHLY and CDR2 FYNNEI. Sequences were obtained from PBMCs or a T cell subset sorted from them (not recorded which). The rearrangement uses TRBV2 and TRBJ2-1; the match to TRBD1 covers 7 bases. The source of this sequence is a man younger than 35 who had mild COVID-19 (a few samples of this study predate the infection). Cell type and time point are not known. The CDR3 coding sequence is TGTGCCAGCAGCTTGAGTAGACAGGGTTTGGACAATGAGCAGTTCTTC. Protein: CASSLSRQGLDNEQFF.